This T cell receptor (beta chain) was identified in a study of blood T cell repertoires in COVID-19. Study details: Donors in the United States, Italy and Spain gave samples during acute or convalescent COVID-19. Sample material is recorded as cDNA or gDNA derived from T cells, B-cell-depleted T cells, or PBMCs.

Some clones are missing from TCRdb's copy, which holds only in-frame ones; the method was immunoSEQ multiplex PCR. The table has 180,000 or so clones, roughly 88% seen once. Participants' reported clinical history set cohort assignment. The V gene end was trimmed by 4 bases and the J gene end by 3 bases; junction bases not matched to a gene: 4. The CDR3 is 14 amino acids. Germline-derived CDR1 and CDR2 are KGHSH and LQKENI. This TCR was recovered from a woman aged 60-75 years who had recovered from COVID-19. This chain uses TRBV18 with TRBJ2-5; 8 bases match TRBD1. Sequenced input: PBMCs or T cells enriched from blood (not recorded which). The CDR3 region has the DNA TGTGCCAGCTCACTTGACAGGGGAGAAGAGACCCAGTACTTC. Protein sequence: CASSLDRGEETQYF. The whole variable domain, filled in from reference TRBV18 and TRBJ2-5, reads NAGVMQNPRHLVRRRGQEARLRCSPMKGHSHVYWYRQLPEEGLKFMVYLQKENIIDESGMPKERFSAEFPKEGPSILRIQQVVRGDSAAYFCASSLDRGEETQYFGPGTRLLVL.